Below, 25 T cell receptor beta chains from the same sample are listed, as sequenced in a study of blood T cell repertoires in COVID-19. The protocol was immunoSEQ multiplex PCR, while the TCRdb copy is restricted to in-frame clones and leaves out a portion. Of a few hundred thousand clones listed, 85% to 90% are singletons. The sample comprised peripheral blood. These receptors all come from a human donor in a cohort sampled during active COVID-19.

This clone was seen only once. The chain is built from TRBV10-3 and TRBJ2-1; 9 nucleotides match TRBD1. The CDR3 extends over 17 amino acids. CDR1 and CDR2 (germline): ENHRY, SYGVKD. Trimming at V came to 0 bases and at J to 5 bases, leaving 8 bases not matched to a gene. The CDR3 sequence is CAISESALRTGDNEQFF. The CDR3 DNA reads as TGTGCCATCAGTGAGTCGGCCCTTAGGACAGGGGACAATGAGCAGTTCTTC.

The chain recombines TRBV3-1 (or the pseudogene TRBV3-2) with TRBJ2-7, with D possibly matching TRBD1 (5 bases). V was pared by 4 bases and J by 6 bases, with 19 bases between. The CDR3 is 15 residues long. CDR1 and CDR2 from the germline V gene are LGHDT and YNNKEL (reference sequence). CDR3 residues: CASSPPGRGLFEQYF. The CDR3 DNA sequence: TGTGCCAGCAGCCCCCCAGGTAGGGGCCTTTTCGAGCAGTACTTC.

The CDR3 region has the DNA TGTGCCACCAGCAGAGATATTGGGCGCTACGAGCAGTACTTC. It is translated as CATSRDIGRYEQYF. V is TRBV15 and J is TRBJ2-7; D uncertain. With 0 bases removed from V and 3 bases from J, the gap between germline ends came to 9 bases. The germline gives CDR1 LNHNV, CDR2 YYDKDF (reference sequence). The CDR3 length is 14 residues.

The chain recombines TRBV6-5 with TRBJ1-1; 9 positions agree with TRBD1. The CDR3 is 13 amino acids. CDR1 is MNHEY and CDR2 is SVGAGI in the germline V gene. With V trimmed by 6 bases and J by 8 bases, 7 bases remained unmatched. The CDR3 spells CASRPTGQGEAFF. DNA for the CDR3: TGTGCCAGCAGACCAACGGGACAGGGAGAAGCTTTCTTT.

The rearrangement joins TRBV5-5 to TRBJ2-2; the D is unclear. The germline V gene encodes CDR1 SGHKS and CDR2 YYEKEE (reference sequence). Trimming took off 6 bases at V and 4 bases at J, with 13 bases between the two ends. The CDR3 is 14 residues long. The CDR3 nucleotides read TGTGCCAGCACCCTCCCAGTCAGCACCGGGGAGCTGTTTTTT. Translating it yields CASTLPVSTGELFF.

This clone appeared a single time. This chain joins TRBV7-8 and TRBJ1-2, with D possibly being TRBD1 (5 bases). V was clipped by 1 base and J by 7 bases, with 13 bases between them. From germline, CDR1 is SGHVS and CDR2 FQNEAQ. This CDR3 has 14 amino acids. This chain's CDR3 is CASSLGTGWVGYTF. The CDR3 coding sequence is TGTGCCAGCAGCTTAGGAACAGGCTGGGTTGGCTACACCTTC.

This rearrangement joins TRBV4-1 to TRBJ2-3; 13 bases align to TRBD2. The CDR3 is 21 amino acids. Germline V gene lookup returns CDR1 MGHRA and CDR2 YSYEKL. The V and J ends lost 6 bases and 0 bases, in that order; junction bases with no gene match: 18. In DNA, the CDR3 is TGCGCCAGCAGGCCTACTAGCGGGAGGGCCCCGGGCGATACTAGCACAGATACGCAGTATTTT. Amino acids: CASRPTSGRAPGDTSTDTQYF.

The chain couples TRBV5-1 to TRBJ2-7; 9 nucleotides align to TRBD2. The CDR3 spans 15 residues. With V trimmed by 0 bases and J by 5 bases, 6 bases remained unmatched. Germline loops: CDR1 SGHRS, CDR2 YFSETQ. The CDR3 region has the DNA TGCGCCAGCAGCTTGGGGAGCGGGGGGAAGAACGAGCAGTACTTC. Its translation is CASSLGSGGKNEQYF.

The chain has TRBV11-1 and TRBJ1-1, with D unresolved. CDR1 SGHAT and CDR2 FQDESV come from the germline V gene (reference sequence). The CDR3 has 13 residues. Trimming pared 0 bases from V and 5 bases from J, leaving 7 bases between. The CDR3 nucleotides read TGTGCCAGCAGCTTAGCGTCCGGTACTGAAGCTTTCTTT. Protein sequence: CASSLASGTEAFF.

V and J are TRBV20-1 and TRBJ1-2; D call uncertain. Germline V lookup: CDR1 DFQATT, CDR2 SNEGSKA (reference sequence). V was trimmed by 8 bases and J by 2 bases, leaving 9 bases between them. This CDR3 spans 11 amino acids. This CDR3 is CSILSNYGYTF. DNA of the CDR3: TGCAGTATACTCTCGAACTATGGCTACACCTTC.

The chain has TRBV7-6 and TRBJ1-1, with 8 bases fitting TRBD1. The CDR3 loop spans 15 amino acids. From germline, CDR1 is SGHVS and CDR2 FNYEAQ. The V segment lost 1 base and the J segment 6 bases; nucleotides outside the gene matches: 7. The CDR3 DNA follows: TGTGCCAGCAGCTTAGGTACAGGGGGTCGACCTGAAGCTTTCTTT. This sequence encodes CASSLGTGGRPEAFF. Drawing the rest from reference TRBV7-6 and TRBJ1-1, the complete variable domain is GAGVSQSPRYKVTKRGQDVALRCDPISGHVSLYWYRQALGQGPEFLTYFNYEAQQDKSGLPNDRFSAERPEGSISTLTIQRTEQRDSAMYRCASSLGTGGRPEAFFGQGTRLTVV.

The chain combines TRBV4-1 with TRBJ2-7, with D possibly TRBD2 on 6 matching bases. This CDR3 is 16 amino acids long. The V and J ends lost 4 bases and 0 bases respectively, with 16 bases between them. Germline V gives CDR1 MGHRA, CDR2 YSYEKL. The DNA for the CDR3 is TGCGCCAGCAGCCGATATACTAGCTCCAGCTCCTACGAGCAGTACTTC. Translation gives CASSRYTSSSSYEQYF.

The chain joins TRBV6-6 to TRBJ2-3, with D perhaps matching TRBD1 (5 bases). CDR1 is MNHNY, CDR2 SVGAGI, per germline (reference sequence). V was trimmed by 5 bases and J by 0 bases, leaving 15 bases between them. The CDR3 has 16 amino acids. CDR3 loop: CASSPLGVPSTDTQYF. The CDR3 DNA reads TGTGCCAGCAGTCCTTTAGGGGTTCCTAGCACAGATACGCAGTATTTT.

J is TRBJ1-1 and V is TRBV7-3; TRBD1 matches at 7 bases. Germline values: CDR1 SGHTA, CDR2 FQGTGA. J lost 7 bases, V lost 7 bases, and 15 bases had no gene match. The CDR3 runs 15 residues. The CDR3 nucleotides are TGTGCCAGCACCAGGGGAAGGGGGCGAGGTTTTGAAGCTTTCTTT. It translates to CASTRGRGRGFEAFF.

Written as DNA, the CDR3 is TGTGCCAGTAGGAATAGGGGAGCGGGAGTGGGAGAGACCCAGTACTTC. It encodes CASRNRGAGVGETQYF. The chain couples TRBV19 to TRBJ2-5; 8 positions agree with TRBD2. The CDR3 is 16 amino acids. The V and J ends lost 6 bases and 4 bases, in that order; junction bases with no gene match: 13. Germline V CDR1 and CDR2: LNHDA, SQIVND (reference sequence).

The V gene is TRBV5-5, the J gene TRBJ2-7; 9 nucleotides line up with TRBD2. Germline CDR1 and CDR2: SGHKS and YYEKEE (reference sequence). The V and J ends lost 7 bases and 6 bases, in that order; junction bases with no gene match: 11. The CDR3 extends over 14 amino acids. This CDR3 reads CASAPSGGRAEQYF. The CDR3, as DNA: TGTGCCAGCGCCCCCAGCGGGGGGAGGGCCGAGCAGTACTTC.

V is TRBV10-3 and J is TRBJ2-7; 7 bases fit TRBD2. Trimming cost V 4 bases and J 3 bases; bases outside gene matches: 9. The CDR3 sequence is 15 residues long. Germline values: CDR1 ENHRY, CDR2 SYGVKD. DNA for the CDR3: TGTGCCATCAGTGCGGGTGGGGAGGGAATCTACGAGCAGTACTTC. This translates into CAISAGGEGIYEQYF.

The chain has TRBV24-1 and TRBJ2-1, with D perhaps matching TRBD1 (5 bases). Germline V gene lookup returns CDR1 KGHDR and CDR2 SFDVKD. Trimming took 1 base from V and 8 from J, leaving 8 bases between them. The CDR3 has 13 residues. The CDR3 loop reads CATSDFWGYEQFF. The DNA of the CDR3 is TGTGCCACCAGTGATTTTTGGGGCTATGAGCAGTTCTTC.

The rearrangement links TRBV12-3 or TRBV12-4 to TRBJ1-2; 10 bases fit TRBD1. V gave up 6 bases and J gave up 6 bases; unmatched junction bases: 4. This CDR3 region has 13 residues. The CDR3 sequence is CASSRDRGDGYTF. The CDR3 DNA is TGTGCCAGCAGCCGGGACAGGGGAGATGGCTACACCTTC.

The chain is built from TRBV11-3 and TRBJ2-1; no clear D. In germline, CDR1 is SGHNT, CDR2 YENEEA. The V and J ends lost 5 bases and 7 bases respectively, with 12 bases between them. This CDR3 is built from 13 residues. The CDR3 DNA reads as TGTGCCAGCAGCCTCGATAGTCTGAATGAGCAGTTCTTC. It codes for CASSLDSLNEQFF.

The chain joins TRBV7-9 to TRBJ1-2; D remains unclear. Between the trimmed V and J ends, which lost 5 bases and 8 bases, there was a span of 9 bases. The CDR3 is 11 residues long. The germline V gene has CDR1 SEHNR and CDR2 FQNEAQ (reference sequence). The CDR3, as DNA: TGTGCCAGCAGCCCATCGGAGGGCTACACCTTC. It encodes CASSPSEGYTF.

In this sample, this clone turned up once. The V call is TRBV19, the J call TRBJ2-7, with TRBD2 matching 7 bases. Trimming took 3 bases from V and 5 from J; bases not matched to a gene: 7. The CDR3 totals 14 residues. CDR1 LNHDA and CDR2 SQIVND come from the germline V gene (reference sequence). As DNA, the CDR3 is TGTGCCAGTAGTATCTTTGCGGGGGACCACGAGCAGTACTTC. Encoded protein: CASSIFAGDHEQYF.

The V and J genes are TRBV9 and TRBJ2-7, with D tentatively TRBD1 (5 bases). V was shortened by 0 bases and J by 0 bases, with 19 bases between the two germline ends. Germline V gene data show CDR1 as SGDLS and CDR2 as YYNGEE. This CDR3 is 18 amino acids long. The CDR3 here is CASSVGISVRASSYEQYF. The CDR3 DNA is TGTGCCAGCAGCGTAGGCATTTCGGTCAGGGCTAGCTCCTACGAGCAGTACTTC. Full variable domain (outside the CDR3, taken from reference TRBV9 and TRBJ2-7): DSGVTQTPKHLITATGQRVTLRCSPRSGDLSVYWYQQSLDQGLQFLIQYYNGEERAKGNILERFSAQQFPDLHSELNLSSLELGDSALYFCASSVGISVRASSYEQYFGPGTRLTVT.

J is TRBJ1-2 and V is TRBV5-4; 8 bases align to TRBD1. CDR1 is SGHNT, CDR2 YYREEE, per germline (reference sequence). The junction had 12 bases not matched to a gene; V was cut back by 4 bases and J by 4 bases. The CDR3 totals 16 residues. The CDR3 coding sequence is TGTGCCAGCAGCCTAGCGGACAGGGAAGATAGCTATGGCTACACCTTC. Its protein is CASSLADREDSYGYTF.

This clone came up once. V usage is TRBV5-4 and J usage is TRBJ2-1, with a possible D match to TRBD1 (5 bases). There are 15 residues in the CDR3. V was pared by 4 bases and J by 5 bases, with 16 bases between. From germline, CDR1 is SGHNT and CDR2 YYREEE (reference sequence). The CDR3 DNA is TGTGCCAGCAGCCGACCCAACGACAGAAACAATGAGCAGTTCTTC. This translates into CASSRPNDRNNEQFF.